The source of this T cell receptor beta chain is a study of regulatory T cells in long-lasting Graves disease. Study outcomes and limitations: Repertoires from persistent disease leaned toward TRBV28, TRBJ1-2 and TRBJ2-5. Accuracy could have been hurt by small sample size.

This sample's time point: newly diagnosed GD, antithyroid drugs for less than 3 months. Researchers made the TCR library from RNA that was extracted from PBMCs. HTBI primers from iRepertoire and Arm-PCR of CDR3 regions yielded the TCR beta libraries. TCRdb reprocessed the multiplex PCR reads via MiXCR and lists one record per CDR3 protein. This table has about 370,000 distinct CDR3 sequences, about a sixth appearing once. Germline CDR1 reads MNHEY; CDR2 reads SVGAGI. CDR3 length: 14 amino acids. V was pared by 2 bases and J by 8 bases, with 5 bases of the junction left unmatched. This clonotype was detected ten times or more. Its antigen is not identified.

The V gene is TRBV6-5, the J gene TRBJ1-4; 7 nucleotides line up with TRBD1. This receptor was obtained from a female donor with Graves disease. Sequencing used peripheral blood mononuclear cells (PBMCs), obtained at new diagnosis, from a patient treated with antithyroid drugs. The CDR3 here is CASSYRDSGEKLFF. Here the CDR3 DNA reads TGTGCCAGCAGTTACCGGGACAGTGGCGAAAAACTGTTTTTT.